The 11 T cell receptor beta chains below come from one sample, sequenced in a study of T cells in Graves' hyperthyroidism and ophthalmopathy. The source material, RNA transcripts, was used to amplify TCR beta CDR3 regions. HTBI primers drove first-round RT-PCR of the TCR CDR3. TCRdb re-analysed the multiplex PCR reads in MiXCR, keeping a single row per CDR3 protein. Among fewer than 700,000 distinct CDR3 sequences, around 15% were seen once, and the ten largest hold 3.8%. Sequenced material: blood. These receptors all come from a woman in her twenties or thirties with Graves' hyperthyroidism.

J is TRBJ1-4 and V is TRBV11-2, with D possibly being TRBD1 (6 bases). Trimming pared 1 base from V and 6 bases from J, leaving 15 bases between. CDR3 length: 16 amino acids. Germline V gene sequence: CDR1 SGHAT, CDR2 FQNNGV. CDR3 sequence: CASSLGQEDVDEKLFF. The CDR3 DNA reads as TGTGCCAGCAGCTTAGGACAGGAGGACGTAGATGAAAAACTGTTTTTT.

This clonotype was seen only a few times. CDR3 sequence reads: CASSLAGTVNEKLFF. In DNA, the CDR3 is TGTGCCAGCAGCTTGGCCGGGACAGTTAATGAAAAACTGTTTTTT. The chain employs TRBV7-2 and TRBJ1-4; the match to TRBD1 covers 7 bases. The germline V gene encodes CDR1 SGHTA and CDR2 FQGNSA. CDR3 length: 15 residues. V lost 3 bases and J lost 4; bases outside the gene matches: 5.

Many counts were recorded for this clonotype. The chain employs TRBV27 and TRBJ2-7, with no clear D. CDR1 is MNHEY and CDR2 is SMNVEV in the germline V gene (reference sequence). The CDR3 spans 15 residues. V was pared by 7 bases and J by 4 bases, with 20 bases between. In DNA form, the CDR3 reads TGTGCCAGCAAACTTCGGGCCCTGCAAGTATACGAGCAGTACTTC. Amino acids: CASKLRALQVYEQYF.

Judged by abundance, this clonotype is medium-sized. In nucleotides, the CDR3 is TGTGCCAGCAGCTCGGGACGGGAGAACACTGAAGCTTTCTTT. Protein: CASSSGRENTEAFF. This rearrangement joins TRBV3-1 to TRBJ1-1, with D possibly being TRBD1 (5 bases). V lost 5 bases, J lost 1 base, and 11 bases lay in between. In germline, CDR1 is LGHDT, CDR2 YNNKEL (reference sequence). The CDR3 contains 14 residues.

This clonotype has a count of ten or more. The chain combines TRBV28 with TRBJ1-1, with 10 bases lining up with TRBD1. The CDR3 is 13 amino acids. The V gene's germline CDR1 is MDHEN and CDR2 SYDVKM. V trimming: 8 bases; J trimming: 5 bases; junction bases outside the gene matches: 5. CDR3 protein: CASRQGARTEAFF. For the CDR3, the DNA is TGTGCCAGCCGACAGGGGGCTCGAACTGAAGCTTTCTTT. Variable domain in full (rest from reference TRBV28 and TRBJ1-1): DVKVTQSSRYLVKRTGEKVFLECVQDMDHENMFWYRQDPGLGLRLIYFSYDVKMKEKGDIPEGYSVSREKKERFSLILESASTNQTSMYLCASRQGARTEAFFGQGTRLTVV.

CDR3 protein: CASSPGQGARGNTIYF. The CDR3 DNA is TGTGCCAGCAGCCCCGGACAGGGGGCGCGAGGAAACACCATATATTTT. The chain employs TRBV7-2 and TRBJ1-3; 11 nucleotides agree with TRBD1. V was pared by 5 bases and J by 4 bases, with 7 bases of the junction left unmatched. CDR3 length: 16 residues. CDR1 and CDR2 from the germline V gene are SGHTA and FQGNSA.

This clonotype was counted a few times. The CDR3 spells CASRTRGYEQYF. CDR3 sequence (DNA): TGTGCCAGCAGGACGAGGGGCTACGAGCAGTACTTC. The chain joins TRBV6-1 to TRBJ2-7; the D call may be TRBD1 or TRBD2 (5 bases each). The germline V and J ends were trimmed by 6 bases and 3 bases, with 9 bases remaining between them. The CDR3 is made up of 12 amino acids. Germline CDR1 and CDR2: MNHNS and SASEGT.

At least ten counts were recorded for this clonotype. The chain combines TRBV7-9 with TRBJ2-1; D is unresolved. The CDR3 length is 13 residues. CDR1 and CDR2 from the germline V gene are SEHNR and FQNEAQ (reference sequence). Trimming removed 5 bases from V and 5 bases from J, with 10 bases in between. The CDR3 DNA reads TGTGCCAGCAGCGGCGACATTCACAATGAGCAGTTCTTC. Translation gives CASSGDIHNEQFF.

This clonotype has at least ten counts. V gene TRBV7-2 combines with J gene TRBJ2-5, with 7 bases matching TRBD2. This CDR3 region has 14 residues. In germline, CDR1 is SGHTA, CDR2 FQGNSA. V gave up 3 bases and J gave up 5 bases; unmatched junction bases: 6. Written as DNA, the CDR3 is TGTGCCAGCAGCTTTCGCGGGAGTTGGGAGACCCAGTACTTC. Amino acids: CASSFRGSWETQYF.

This clonotype was seen only a few times. The genes are TRBV6-1 and TRBJ2-7; no reliable D call. Per germline, CDR1 MNHNS and CDR2 SASEGT. Deletions cut 3 bases from V and 4 bases from J, with 16 bases between. The CDR3 sequence is 15 residues long. The CDR3 nucleotides are TGTGCCAGCAGTGACGGCGCCGGTGATCTTTACGAGCAGTACTTC. This encodes CASSDGAGDLYEQYF.

The chain has TRBV7-9 and TRBJ2-4, with 11 bases lining up with TRBD1. This CDR3 is built from 13 residues. CDR1 is SEHNR and CDR2 is FQNEAQ in the germline V gene (reference sequence). With 5 bases clipped from V and 7 bases from J, the junction kept 1 base outside the gene matches. The CDR3 nucleotides read TGTGCCAGCAGCGGGACAGGGGGTAACATTCAGTACTTC. Translated, it gives CASSGTGGNIQYF.